Below, 22 T cell receptor beta chains from the same sample are listed, as sequenced in a study of Ad26.COV2.S vaccination and SARS-CoV-2 variants. Libraries were prepared by immunoSEQ multiplex PCR; TCRdb keeps only in-frame clonotypes and omits some of them. The sample consists of 300,000 to 400,000 clones, roughly nine tenths of them appearing once. As for treatment: 19 received Ad26.COV2.S at low or high dose, single or two shots; roughly five received placebo; per-sample allocation not given. Material that was analyzed had been drawn on day 63 after the first vaccine or placebo injection. Here the sequenced sample was peripheral blood, taken in a trial of Ad26.COV2.S vaccine versus placebo. These receptor sequences come from a person aged 18-65 years who received the Ad26.COV2.S COVID-19 vaccine or a placebo.

The chain combines TRBV7-3 with TRBJ2-1; D may be TRBD2 (5 bases). This CDR3 spans 13 amino acids. Trimming pared 2 bases from V and 9 bases from J, leaving 11 bases between. Germline lookup yields CDR1 SGHTA and CDR2 FQGTGA. Written as DNA, the CDR3 is TGTGCCAGCAGCTTATTTAGCGATGGTGAGCAGTTCTTC. It translates to CASSLFSDGEQFF.

The chain employs TRBV6-5 and TRBJ1-4; TRBD1 is a possible D gene (6 bases). Trimming cost V 6 bases and J 12 bases, with 14 bases left between them. This CDR3 comprises 12 residues. The germline gives CDR1 MNHEY, CDR2 SVGAGI. CDR3 sequence (DNA): TGTGCCAGCAGCCTGCCTCGGGGGCAACTGTTTTTT. This gives the protein CASSLPRGQLFF.

The J gene is TRBJ2-5, the V gene TRBV9; tentative D call: TRBD1 (5 bases). Trimming took 0 bases from V and 5 from J, leaving 14 bases between them. The CDR3 consists of 15 residues. Germline CDR1 SGDLS, CDR2 YYNGEE. The DNA for the CDR3 is TGTGCCAGCAGCGTAGACACCTCCAGGGTGGAGACCCAGTACTTC. Amino acids: CASSVDTSRVETQYF.

This chain connects TRBV30 to TRBJ2-1; no definite D call. The CDR3 has 14 residues. CDR1 is GTSNPN and CDR2 is SVGIG in the germline V gene (reference sequence). V was pared by 4 bases and J by 6 bases, with 16 bases between. CDR3 nucleotide sequence: TGTGCCTGGATTGGCAGTACGCGCCCCAATGAGCAGTTCTTC. Translated: CAWIGSTRPNEQFF.

The chain couples TRBV6-2 or TRBV6-3 to TRBJ2-7, with 9 positions matching TRBD2. J gave up 3 bases and V 5 bases, and 8 bases lay outside the gene matches. CDR1 and CDR2 from the germline V gene are MNHEY and SVGEGT. The CDR3 has 15 amino acids. CDR3 sequence reads: CASSQAGGALYEQYV. The CDR3, as DNA: TGTGCCAGCAGTCAAGCGGGAGGTGCACTCTACGAGCAGTACGTC.

V and J are TRBV6-9 and TRBJ2-7; no clear D gene. The ends were cut back, 2 bases at V and 3 bases at J, with 11 bases in the middle. The germline V gene has CDR1 MNHGY and CDR2 SVAAGI. CDR3 length: 14 amino acids. The DNA for the CDR3 is TGTGCCAGCAGTTATAACCCCAGCTTCTACGAGCAGTACGTC. This codes for CASSYNPSFYEQYV.

V and J are TRBV5-4 and TRBJ2-7, with a tentative D call TRBD1 (5 bases). This CDR3 is built from 15 residues. The V end was cut by 5 bases, the J end by 5 bases, with 20 bases between. Germline V gene data show CDR1 as SGHNT and CDR2 as YYREEE (reference sequence). The CDR3 DNA is TGTGCCAGCAGTTCTCGGACACGGCTAATTCACGAGCAGTACTTC. Amino acid sequence: CASSSRTRLIHEQYF.

The V and J genes are TRBV19 and TRBJ2-7; no firm D call. The germline V and J ends were trimmed by 7 bases and 6 bases, with 10 bases remaining between them. The CDR3 runs 11 residues. The germline CDR1 and CDR2 sequences are LNHDA and SQIVND (reference sequence). The CDR3 protein is CASIVNGEQYV. CDR3 DNA: TGTGCCAGTATCGTTAATGGCGAGCAGTACGTC.

The DNA for the CDR3 is TGTGCCAGCAGTCCGTGGGACTCTAACACCGGGGAGCTGTTTTTT. Residues: CASSPWDSNTGELFF. This chain links TRBV6-5 with TRBJ2-2, with a tentative D call TRBD2 (6 bases). Looked up from germline, CDR1 is MNHEY and CDR2 is SVGAGI. CDR3 size: 15 residues. Deletions cut 5 bases from V and 2 bases from J, with 12 bases between.

The rearrangement uses TRBV5-1 and TRBJ2-2; 7 bases align to TRBD1. This CDR3 spans 15 amino acids. CDR1 is SGHRS, CDR2 YFSETQ, per germline. V gave up 4 bases and J gave up 0 bases; unmatched junction bases: 3. In nucleotides, the CDR3 is TGCGCCAGCAGCCACGGGACAGCGAACACCGGGGAGCTGTTTTTT. As protein: CASSHGTANTGELFF.

This clone was counted only a few times. The chain carries TRBV25-1 and TRBJ1-2; tentatively, D is TRBD1 (5 bases). The germline CDR1 and CDR2 sequences are MGHDK and SYGVNS. The CDR3 consists of 14 residues. The ends were cut back, 2 bases at V and 3 bases at J, with 10 bases in the middle. The CDR3 reads CASSEGGADYGYTF. The CDR3 DNA reads TGTGCCAGCAGTGAAGGTGGGGCAGACTATGGCTACACCTTC.

The rearrangement links TRBV13 to TRBJ2-2; D unclear. Germline CDR1 reads PRHDT; CDR2 reads FYEKMQ (reference sequence). This CDR3 has 13 residues. Trimming took 0 bases from V and 5 from J, leaving 4 bases between them. The CDR3 protein is CASSLGGTGELFF. In DNA form, the CDR3 reads TGTGCCAGCAGCTTAGGCGGGACCGGGGAGCTGTTTTTT.

The chain has TRBV18 and TRBJ2-7; 7 positions match TRBD1. The length of the CDR3 is 17 residues. CDR1 is KGHSH, CDR2 LQKENI, per germline. V dropped 8 bases and J dropped 7; count of bases not matched to a gene: 23. In DNA form, the CDR3 reads TGTGCCAGCGTGGCCTCGACAGGGAAAGGATCTCCTGGAGAGCAGTACTTC. This encodes CASVASTGKGSPGEQYF.

In its sample, this clone was seen once. The chain carries TRBV4-3 and TRBJ2-1; a possible D gene is TRBD2 (6 bases). The germline CDR1 and CDR2 sequences are LGHNA and YSLEER. The CDR3 extends over 14 amino acids. With 3 bases removed from V and 10 bases from J, the gap between germline ends came to 16 bases. Here the CDR3 reads CASSQEGQGREQFF. CDR3 coding DNA: TGCGCCAGCAGCCAGGAGGGCCAGGGCAGAGAGCAGTTCTTC.

The CDR3 sequence is CASSLALASVPVASTDTQYF. DNA of the CDR3: TGTGCCAGCAGTTTAGCTCTAGCATCAGTTCCCGTCGCTAGCACAGATACGCAGTATTTT. The chain combines TRBV27 with TRBJ2-3; perhaps TRBD2 as D (5 bases). Germline V gene data show CDR1 as MNHEY and CDR2 as SMNVEV (reference sequence). This CDR3 has 20 amino acids. Trimming left V 2 bases short and J 0 bases short, with 24 bases between.

This chain joins TRBV15 and TRBJ1-2; 7 bases agree with TRBD1. The CDR3 totals 14 residues. V was pared by 1 base and J by 7 bases, with 6 bases of the junction left unmatched. Looked up from germline, CDR1 is LNHNV and CDR2 is YYDKDF (reference sequence). The CDR3: CATSRGTGVTGYTF. The CDR3 nucleotides read TGTGCCACCAGCAGAGGTACAGGGGTCACTGGCTACACCTTC. Full variable domain (missing parts from reference TRBV15 and TRBJ1-2): DAMVIQNPRYQVTQFGKPVTLSCSQTLNHNVMYWYQQKSSQAPKLLFHYYDKDFNNEADTPDNFQSRRPNTSFCFLDIRSPGLGDTAMYLCATSRGTGVTGYTFGSGTRLTVV.

This clone was counted a single time. J is TRBJ1-2 and V is TRBV9; D remains unclear. The germline V gene encodes CDR1 SGDLS and CDR2 YYNGEE. The CDR3 is 11 residues long. V was pared by 2 bases and J by 8 bases, with 7 bases between. The CDR3 DNA reads TGTGCCAGCAGCGTTAATGGGGGCTACACCTTC. This translates into CASSVNGGYTF.

The V call is TRBV27, the J call TRBJ2-1; 7 positions match TRBD2. Looked up from germline, CDR1 is MNHEY and CDR2 is SMNVEV (reference sequence). This CDR3 spans 15 amino acids. V trimming: 6 bases; J trimming: 4 bases; junction bases outside the gene matches: 9. CDR3 loop: CASSLSGLGYNEQFF. The CDR3 DNA sequence: TGTGCCAGCAGCCTTAGCGGGCTCGGTTACAATGAGCAGTTCTTC.

This clone occurred a few times. The chain carries TRBV7-2 and TRBJ2-2; 8 bases fit TRBD1. The CDR3 is made up of 15 amino acids. CDR1 is SGHTA and CDR2 is FQGNSA in the germline V gene. Losses at the gene ends were 1 base for V and 4 bases for J; bases not matched to a gene: 2. This CDR3 reads CASSLGTGTTGELFF. In nucleotides, the CDR3 is TGTGCCAGCAGCTTAGGGACAGGGACCACCGGGGAGCTGTTTTTT.

CDR3 sequence: CASGTGMSIYEQYV. In nucleotides, the CDR3 is TGTGCCAGCGGGACAGGGATGAGTATCTACGAGCAGTACGTC. The genes are TRBV28 and TRBJ2-7; TRBD1 matches at 9 bases. The CDR3 loop spans 14 amino acids. The ends lost 8 bases at V and 3 bases at J; junction bases unmatched: 8. Germline CDR1 and CDR2: MDHEN and SYDVKM.

J is TRBJ2-1 and V is TRBV10-3; 10 positions match TRBD1. Germline V lookup: CDR1 ENHRY, CDR2 SYGVKD. V dropped 2 bases and J dropped 3; count of bases not matched to a gene: 7. This CDR3 spans 17 amino acids. CDR3 in amino acids: CAISEPPDRGHYNEQFF. The CDR3 DNA sequence: TGTGCCATCAGTGAGCCTCCCGACAGGGGGCACTACAATGAGCAGTTCTTC.

In nucleotides, the CDR3 is TGTGCCAGCTCACGTAAGACAGGGGGCCAGTACCAAGAGACCCAGTACTTC. Protein: CASSRKTGGQYQETQYF. The rearrangement links TRBV18 to TRBJ2-5; TRBD1 aligns across 10 bases. There are 17 residues in the CDR3. Germline V gene sequence: CDR1 KGHSH, CDR2 LQKENI. Trimming removed 4 bases from V and 0 bases from J; junction bases left unmatched: 8.